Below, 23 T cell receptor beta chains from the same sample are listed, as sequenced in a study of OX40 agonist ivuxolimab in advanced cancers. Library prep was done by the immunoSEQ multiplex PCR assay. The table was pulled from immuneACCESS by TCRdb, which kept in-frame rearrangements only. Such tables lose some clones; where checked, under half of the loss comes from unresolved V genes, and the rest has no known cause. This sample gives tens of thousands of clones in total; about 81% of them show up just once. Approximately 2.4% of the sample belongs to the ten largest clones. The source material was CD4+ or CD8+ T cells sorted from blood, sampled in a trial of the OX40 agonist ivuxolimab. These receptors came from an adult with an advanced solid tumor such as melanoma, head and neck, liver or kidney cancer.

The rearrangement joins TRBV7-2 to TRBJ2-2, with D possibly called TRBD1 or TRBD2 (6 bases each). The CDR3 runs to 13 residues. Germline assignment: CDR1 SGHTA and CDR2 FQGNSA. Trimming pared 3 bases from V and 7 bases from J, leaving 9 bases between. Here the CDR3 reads CASSFRGVGELFF. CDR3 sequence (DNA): TGTGCCAGCAGCTTTAGGGGGGTCGGGGAGCTGTTTTTT.

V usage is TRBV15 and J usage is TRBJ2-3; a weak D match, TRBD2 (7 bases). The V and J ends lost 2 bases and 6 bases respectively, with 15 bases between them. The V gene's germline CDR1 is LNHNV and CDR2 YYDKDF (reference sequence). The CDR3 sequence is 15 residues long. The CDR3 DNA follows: TGTGCCACCAGCAGATTTGCGAAGGGGGGGGATACGCAGTATTTT. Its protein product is CATSRFAKGGDTQYF. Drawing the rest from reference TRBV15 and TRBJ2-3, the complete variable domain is DAMVIQNPRYQVTQFGKPVTLSCSQTLNHNVMYWYQQKSSQAPKLLFHYYDKDFNNEADTPDNFQSRRPNTSFCFLDIRSPGLGDTAMYLCATSRFAKGGDTQYFGPGTRLTVL.

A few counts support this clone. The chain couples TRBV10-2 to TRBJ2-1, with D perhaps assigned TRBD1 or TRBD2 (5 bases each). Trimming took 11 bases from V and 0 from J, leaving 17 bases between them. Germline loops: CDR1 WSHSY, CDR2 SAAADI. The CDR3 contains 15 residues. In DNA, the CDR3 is TGCGCCCGTTGCCGGGACGTCGTCTCCTACAATGAGCAGTTCTTC. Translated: CARCRDVVSYNEQFF.

CDR3: CASSGQGGSNEQFF. CDR3 DNA sequence: TGCGCCAGCAGCGGACAGGGGGGTTCCAATGAGCAGTTCTTC. The J gene is TRBJ2-1, the V gene TRBV5-1; 10 bases fit TRBD1. From germline, CDR1 is SGHRS and CDR2 YFSETQ. The CDR3 has 14 residues. The J segment lost 6 bases and the V segment lost 4 bases, leaving 4 bases of the junction unmatched.

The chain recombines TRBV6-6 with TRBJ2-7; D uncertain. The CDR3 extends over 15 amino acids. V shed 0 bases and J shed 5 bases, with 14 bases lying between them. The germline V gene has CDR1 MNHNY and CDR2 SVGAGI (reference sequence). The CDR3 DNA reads TGTGCCAGCAGTTACTCCCCCCCCAGCGTCCACGAGCAGTACTTC. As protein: CASSYSPPSVHEQYF.

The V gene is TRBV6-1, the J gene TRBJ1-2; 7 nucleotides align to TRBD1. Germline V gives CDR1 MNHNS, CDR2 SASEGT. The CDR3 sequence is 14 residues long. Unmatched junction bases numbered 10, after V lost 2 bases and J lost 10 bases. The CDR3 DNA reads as TGTGCCAGCAGTGAATTTGGCAGGGGGGTGTACTACACCTTC. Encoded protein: CASSEFGRGVYYTF.

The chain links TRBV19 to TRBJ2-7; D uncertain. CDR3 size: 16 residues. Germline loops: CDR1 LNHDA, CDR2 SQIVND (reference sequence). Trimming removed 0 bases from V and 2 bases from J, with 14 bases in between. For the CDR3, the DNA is TGTGCCAGTAGTATAGATGGCAGTATAAGGACCTACGAGCAGTACTTC. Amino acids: CASSIDGSIRTYEQYF.

The CDR3 is CASSERGRYGYTF. CDR3 nucleotide sequence: TGTGCCAGCAGTGAAAGGGGGCGGTATGGCTACACCTTC. J is TRBJ1-2 and V is TRBV6-1; the match to TRBD1 covers 7 bases. J gave up 5 bases and V 2 bases, and 2 bases lay outside the gene matches. The germline V gene encodes CDR1 MNHNS and CDR2 SASEGT. The CDR3 loop spans 13 amino acids.

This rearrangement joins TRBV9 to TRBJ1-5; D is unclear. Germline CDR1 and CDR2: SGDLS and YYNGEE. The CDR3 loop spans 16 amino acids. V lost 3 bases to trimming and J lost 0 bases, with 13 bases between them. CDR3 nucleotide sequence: TGTGCCAGCAGCGGTGCAGATTCCTTTAGCAATCAGCCCCAGCATTTT. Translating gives CASSGADSFSNQPQHF.

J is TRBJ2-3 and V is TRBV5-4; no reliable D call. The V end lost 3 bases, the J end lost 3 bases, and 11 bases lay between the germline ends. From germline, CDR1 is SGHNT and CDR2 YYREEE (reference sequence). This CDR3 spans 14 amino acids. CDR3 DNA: TGTGCCAGCAGCTCCCTGGTCGAGACAGATACGCAGTATTTT. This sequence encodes CASSSLVETDTQYF.

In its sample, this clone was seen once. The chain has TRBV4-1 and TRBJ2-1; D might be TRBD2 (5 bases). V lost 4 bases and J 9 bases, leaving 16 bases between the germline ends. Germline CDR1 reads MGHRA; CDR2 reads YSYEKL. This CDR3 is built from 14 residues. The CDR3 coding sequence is TGCGCCAGCAGCCGAGGACTTGAGACCATTGAGCAGTTCTTC. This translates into CASSRGLETIEQFF.

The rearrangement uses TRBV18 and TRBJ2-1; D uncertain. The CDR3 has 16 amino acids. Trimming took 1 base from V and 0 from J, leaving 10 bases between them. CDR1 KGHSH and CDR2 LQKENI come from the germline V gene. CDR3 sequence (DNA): TGTGCCAGCTCACCACAGGCGTCGAGCTCCTACAATGAGCAGTTCTTC. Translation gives CASSPQASSSYNEQFF.

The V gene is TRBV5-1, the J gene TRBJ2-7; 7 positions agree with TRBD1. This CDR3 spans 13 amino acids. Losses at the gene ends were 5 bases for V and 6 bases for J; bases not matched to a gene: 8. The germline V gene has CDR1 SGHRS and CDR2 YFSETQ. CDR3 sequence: CASSLRTGPEQYF. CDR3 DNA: TGCGCCAGCAGTTTAAGGACAGGTCCCGAGCAGTACTTC.

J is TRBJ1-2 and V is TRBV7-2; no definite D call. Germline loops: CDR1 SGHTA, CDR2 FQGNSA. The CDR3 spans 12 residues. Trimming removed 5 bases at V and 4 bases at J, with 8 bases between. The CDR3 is CASSPYPYGYTF. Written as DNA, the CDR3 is TGTGCCAGCAGCCCCTACCCCTATGGCTACACCTTC.

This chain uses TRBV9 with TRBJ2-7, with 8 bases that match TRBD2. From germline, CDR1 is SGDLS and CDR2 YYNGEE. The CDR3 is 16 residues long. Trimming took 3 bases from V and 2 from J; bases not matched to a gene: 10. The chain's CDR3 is CASSDKGVAGPYEQYF. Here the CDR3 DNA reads TGTGCCAGCAGCGATAAGGGAGTAGCGGGGCCCTACGAGCAGTACTTC.

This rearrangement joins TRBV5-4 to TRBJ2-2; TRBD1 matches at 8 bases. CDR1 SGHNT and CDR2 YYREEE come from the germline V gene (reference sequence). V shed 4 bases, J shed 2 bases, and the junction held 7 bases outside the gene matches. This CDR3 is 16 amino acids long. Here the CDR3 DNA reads TGTGCCAGCAGCCCGCAGGGGGCTTTAAACACCGGGGAGCTGTTTTTT. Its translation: CASSPQGALNTGELFF.

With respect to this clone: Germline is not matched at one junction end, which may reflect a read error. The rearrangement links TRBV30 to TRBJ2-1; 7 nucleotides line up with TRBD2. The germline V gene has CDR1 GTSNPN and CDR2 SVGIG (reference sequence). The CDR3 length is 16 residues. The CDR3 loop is CAWSARWGGSSNEQFF. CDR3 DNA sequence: TGTGCCTGGAGTGCTCGGTGGGGGGGATCCTCCAATGAGCAGTTCTTC. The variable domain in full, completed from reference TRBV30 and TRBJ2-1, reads SQTIHQWPATLVQPVGSPLSLECTVEGTSNPNLYWYRQAAGRGLQLLFYSVGIGQISSEVPQNLSASRPQDRQFILSSKKLLLSDSGFYLCAWSARWGGSSNEQFFGPGTRLTVL.

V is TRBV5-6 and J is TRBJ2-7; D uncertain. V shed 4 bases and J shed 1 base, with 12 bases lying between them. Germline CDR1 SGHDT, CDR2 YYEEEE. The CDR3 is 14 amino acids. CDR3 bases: TGTGCCAGCAGCCGACAAGGAGATTCCTACGAGCAGTACTTC. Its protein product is CASSRQGDSYEQYF.

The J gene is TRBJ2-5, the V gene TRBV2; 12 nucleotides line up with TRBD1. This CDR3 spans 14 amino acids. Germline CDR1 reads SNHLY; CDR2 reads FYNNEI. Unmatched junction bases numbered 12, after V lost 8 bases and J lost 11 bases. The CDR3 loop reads CASRPGTGGSRQYF. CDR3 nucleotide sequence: TGTGCCAGCCGCCCCGGGACAGGGGGCAGCAGGCAGTACTTC. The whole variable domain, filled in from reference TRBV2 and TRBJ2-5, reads EPEVTQTPSHQVTQMGQEVILRCVPISNHLYFYWYRQILGQKVEFLVSFYNNEISEKSEIFDDQFSVERPDGSNFTLKIRSTKLEDSAMYFCASRPGTGGSRQYFGPGTRLLVL.

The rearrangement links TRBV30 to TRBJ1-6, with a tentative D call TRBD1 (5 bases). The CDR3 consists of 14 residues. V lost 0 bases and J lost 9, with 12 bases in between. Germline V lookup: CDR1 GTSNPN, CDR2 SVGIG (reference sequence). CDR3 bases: TGTGCCTGGAGTGTCAGAGCGGGGGGTTCACCCCTCCACTTT. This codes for CAWSVRAGGSPLHF.

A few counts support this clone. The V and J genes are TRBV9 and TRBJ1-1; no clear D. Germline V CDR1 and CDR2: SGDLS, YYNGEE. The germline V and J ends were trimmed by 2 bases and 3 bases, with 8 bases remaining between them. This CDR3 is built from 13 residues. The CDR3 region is CASSVDAYTEAFF. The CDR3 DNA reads TGTGCCAGCAGCGTCGACGCATACACTGAAGCTTTCTTT.

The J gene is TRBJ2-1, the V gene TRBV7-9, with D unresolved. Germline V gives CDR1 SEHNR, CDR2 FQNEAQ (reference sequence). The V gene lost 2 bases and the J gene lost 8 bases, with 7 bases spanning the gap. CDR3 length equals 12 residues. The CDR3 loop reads CASSLQDHEQFF. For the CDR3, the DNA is TGTGCCAGCAGCTTACAGGACCATGAGCAGTTCTTC.

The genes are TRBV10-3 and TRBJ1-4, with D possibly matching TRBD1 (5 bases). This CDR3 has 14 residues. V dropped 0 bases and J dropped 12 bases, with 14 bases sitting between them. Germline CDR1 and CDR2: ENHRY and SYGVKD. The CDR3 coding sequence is TGTGCCATCAGTGAGTCTCGGACACCGGGGCAACTGTTTTTT. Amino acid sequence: CAISESRTPGQLFF.